This T cell receptor beta chain stems from a study of blood T cells in healthy people across ages. Whole-study results and caveats: Diversity estimates drawn from one million T cells were deemed underestimates.

This CDR3 comprises 14 residues. V was trimmed by 0 bases and J by 1 base, leaving 10 bases between them. Germline CDR1 and CDR2: DFQATT and SNEGSKA (reference sequence). Comments on this clonotype: Its antigen is as yet unknown.

A second PCR of roughly 7 to 11 cycles used a sample-barcoded 5' primer and a J-beta primer mix. Via MiXCR, TCRdb re-called the 5' RACE reads, giving one row per CDR3 protein. The sample lists around 800,000 distinct CDR3 sequences, 40% to 50% occurring once. This clonotype was obtained from a man aged 55 to 70 in good health. The specimen was blood. This sequence joins TRBV20-1 and TRBJ2-7, with D unresolved. Written as DNA, the CDR3 is TGCAGTGCTAGAGATCTCGGCAGTTCCTACGAGCAGTACTTC. The encoded protein is CSARDLGSSYEQYF.